The clone carrying this T cell receptor (beta chain) was counted between two and nine times. Its cognate antigen is unknown. TCRdb reanalysed the 5' RACE reads using MiXCR and keeps one entry per CDR3 protein. The table records under 250,000 distinct CDR3 sequences, over 30% of them present only once. The data were taken from a study of CD8 T cells in ankylosing spondylitis. The V and J ends lost 7 bases and 6 bases respectively, with 19 bases between them. CDR3 length: 14 amino acids. Germline V gives CDR1 WSHSY, CDR2 SAAADI. Study-wide results and caveats: Disease-associated clones were reportedly significantly overrepresented in matched ankylosing spondylitis synovial fluid. Earlier authors reported some of these motif variants in reactive arthritis synovial fluid and blood.

The source is a male donor with ankylosing spondylitis or in good health (not recorded which). The chain has TRBV10-2 and TRBJ2-7; a possible D gene is TRBD2 (7 bases). Sequenced sample: blood, either unsorted or a sorted T cell fraction (not recorded which). CDR3 protein: CASTWTGGGSEQYF. For the CDR3, the DNA is TGCGCCAGCACCTGGACTGGCGGGGGCTCCGAGCAGTACTTC.